One and the same sample provided the 31 T cell receptor beta chains below, sequenced in a study of blood T cell repertoires in COVID-19. Some clones are missing from TCRdb's copy, which holds only in-frame ones; the method was immunoSEQ multiplex PCR. The table shows about 200,000 clones, with around 84% occurring only once. The specimen sequenced was PBMCs or T cells enriched from blood (not recorded which). These receptors were collected from a woman in her twenties or thirties who had been exposed to COVID-19.

The chain joins TRBV4-1 to TRBJ2-7; D may be TRBD1 (5 bases). This CDR3 is 12 amino acids long. The V end was cut by 4 bases, the J end by 6 bases, with 10 bases between. Germline loops: CDR1 MGHRA, CDR2 YSYEKL. The CDR3 reads CASSPDSFEQYF. The CDR3 nucleotides read TGCGCCAGCAGCCCAGACAGTTTCGAGCAGTACTTC.

This chain uses TRBV11-3 with TRBJ1-1; 8 positions agree with TRBD1. The CDR3 length is 17 residues. Trimming cost V 5 bases and J 1 base; bases outside gene matches: 12. Per germline, CDR1 SGHNT and CDR2 YENEEA. CDR3: CASSPIPRGQGNTEAFF. In DNA, the CDR3 is TGTGCCAGCAGCCCCATACCCAGGGGGCAAGGGAACACTGAAGCTTTCTTT.

The chain recombines TRBV12-3 or TRBV12-4 with TRBJ1-1; D is perhaps TRBD1 (5 bases). The CDR3 totals 13 residues. V lost 3 bases and J 11 bases, leaving 16 bases between the germline ends. CDR3 in amino acids: CASSFGGAGTAFF. The CDR3 nucleotides are TGTGCCAGCAGTTTCGGAGGGGCAGGGACGGCTTTCTTT.

This rearrangement joins TRBV7-2 to TRBJ1-1; D possibly corresponds to TRBD1 (5 bases). Trimming cost V 2 bases and J 3 bases, with 10 bases left between them. CDR3 size: 14 residues. The germline V gene encodes CDR1 SGHTA and CDR2 FQGNSA. CDR3 DNA: TGTGCCAGCAGCTTACTACAGGCCGACACTGAAGCTTTCTTT. Amino acids: CASSLLQADTEAFF.

The chain carries TRBV10-2 and TRBJ2-1; 12 bases are shared with TRBD2. The CDR3 runs 15 residues. Trimming removed 5 bases from V and 7 bases from J; junction bases left unmatched: 6. Germline lookup yields CDR1 WSHSY and CDR2 SAAADI. CDR3: CASSQPGTSGNEQFF. CDR3 bases: TGCGCCAGCAGTCAACCCGGGACTAGCGGGAATGAGCAGTTCTTC.

The chain is built from TRBV19 and TRBJ2-3; 13 bases agree with TRBD2. Germline V gene lookup returns CDR1 LNHDA and CDR2 SQIVND (reference sequence). Unmatched junction bases numbered 3, after V lost 5 bases and J lost 4 bases. This CDR3 contains 15 residues. CDR3 in amino acids: CASSSLAGGPDTQYF. In DNA, the CDR3 is TGTGCCAGTAGTTCACTAGCGGGGGGGCCAGATACGCAGTATTTT.

The rearrangement links TRBV5-1 to TRBJ1-2; maybe TRBD1 (5 bases). Germline V gives CDR1 SGHRS, CDR2 YFSETQ. V shed 0 bases and J shed 5 bases, with 14 bases lying between them. This CDR3 region has 15 residues. The CDR3 nucleotides are TGCGCCAGCAGCTTGGCTCCGGGGGGAGAGTATGGCTACACCTTC. This encodes CASSLAPGGEYGYTF.

The rearrangement links TRBV12-3 or TRBV12-4 to TRBJ1-2; D remains unclear. The V and J ends lost 5 bases and 13 bases respectively, with 14 bases between them. The length of the CDR3 is 11 residues. CDR3 in amino acids: CASSMDGVRTF. For the CDR3, the DNA is TGTGCCAGCAGTATGGACGGGGTTCGCACCTTC.

The genes are TRBV6-5 and TRBJ2-7, with D possibly TRBD1 on 6 matching bases. Trimming pared 7 bases from V and 0 bases from J, leaving 10 bases between. This CDR3 has 13 amino acids. CDR1 and CDR2 from the germline V gene are MNHEY and SVGAGI. This chain's CDR3 is CASTEGGSYEQYF. The CDR3 bases are TGTGCCAGCACCGAAGGGGGCTCCTACGAGCAGTACTTC.

This chain connects TRBV7-9 to TRBJ2-2, with TRBD2 as a possible D gene (5 bases). The CDR3 has 14 residues. Germline CDR1 reads SEHNR; CDR2 reads FQNEAQ (reference sequence). Trimming removed 2 bases from V and 6 bases from J, with 10 bases in between. DNA for the CDR3: TGTGCCAGCAGCTTAAATGAGGGTCCCGGGGAGCTGTTTTTT. Translated: CASSLNEGPGELFF.

V and J are TRBV5-6 and TRBJ1-2; D not certain. Trimming cost V 4 bases and J 5 bases, with 21 bases left between them. Germline V lookup: CDR1 SGHDT, CDR2 YYEEEE. CDR3 size: 16 residues. CDR3 nucleotide sequence: TGTGCCAGCAGCGGGTGGACTTCACTTATACTTTATGGCTACACCTTC. Residues: CASSGWTSLILYGYTF. Drawing the rest from reference TRBV5-6 and TRBJ1-2, the complete variable domain is DAGVTQSPTHLIKTRGQQVTLRCSPKSGHDTVSWYQQALGQGPQFIFQYYEEEERQRGNFPDRFSGHQFPNYSSELNVNALLLGDSALYLCASSGWTSLILYGYTFGSGTRLTVV.

The V and J genes are TRBV5-6 and TRBJ2-7; perhaps TRBD2 as D (7 bases). The CDR3 totals 16 residues. Trimming shortened V by 3 bases and J by 4 bases, and 20 bases separated the two germline ends. Germline V gene sequence: CDR1 SGHDT, CDR2 YYEEEE. The DNA of the CDR3 is TGTGCCAGCAGCTCGCTCGGAGGGGGGGCCTTTTACGAGCAGTACTTC. Translation: CASSSLGGGAFYEQYF.

The gene calls are TRBV7-2 and TRBJ2-7; TRBD2 agrees at 11 bases. The germline V gene encodes CDR1 SGHTA and CDR2 FQGNSA. The ends lost 7 bases at V and 5 bases at J; junction bases unmatched: 7. The CDR3 runs 14 residues. The CDR3 protein is CASILTSGGNEQYF. CDR3 coding DNA: TGTGCCAGCATCCTTACTAGCGGGGGAAACGAGCAGTACTTC.

The chain employs TRBV11-2 and TRBJ2-1; D perhaps matches TRBD1 (5 bases). Looked up from germline, CDR1 is SGHAT and CDR2 is FQNNGV. Trimming took off 7 bases at V and 8 bases at J, with 12 bases between the two ends. This CDR3 is built from 12 residues. CDR3 nucleotides: TGTGCCAGCAACGCCTGGGGCCATGAGCAGTTCTTC. The encoded protein is CASNAWGHEQFF.

V and J are TRBV7-2 and TRBJ1-5, with D unclear. Germline assignment: CDR1 SGHTA and CDR2 FQGNSA. The V and J ends lost 3 bases and 4 bases respectively, with 7 bases between them. The CDR3 contains 13 residues. The CDR3 coding sequence is TGTGCCAGCAGCTTCAGGAAGAATCAGCCCCAGCATTTT. This sequence encodes CASSFRKNQPQHF.

V usage is TRBV6-5 and J usage is TRBJ2-1; D perhaps matches TRBD2 (7 bases). Germline assignment: CDR1 MNHEY and CDR2 SVGAGI. The CDR3 consists of 13 residues. Between the trimmed V and J ends, which lost 6 bases and 8 bases, there was a span of 14 bases. As DNA, the CDR3 is TGTGCCAGCAGAAGACGGGGGGCTGATGAGCAGTTCTTC. Encoded protein: CASRRRGADEQFF.

The chain uses TRBV27 and TRBJ1-5; D is undetermined. V lost 2 bases to trimming and J lost 0 bases, with 8 bases between them. CDR3 length equals 15 residues. In germline, CDR1 is MNHEY, CDR2 SMNVEV (reference sequence). The CDR3 sequence is CASSLIGFSNQPQHF. The CDR3 nucleotides are TGTGCCAGCAGTTTAATCGGGTTTAGCAATCAGCCCCAGCATTTT.

V gene TRBV9 combines with J gene TRBJ2-5; TRBD2 agrees at 14 bases. The CDR3 is 15 amino acids. CDR1 is SGDLS and CDR2 is YYNGEE in the germline V gene. With 6 bases clipped from V and 3 bases from J, the junction kept 4 bases outside the gene matches. The DNA of the CDR3 is TGTGCCAGCACCGAGACTAGCGGGGGGGAAGAGACCCAGTACTTC. It specifies CASTETSGGEETQYF.

V gene TRBV10-3 combines with J gene TRBJ1-1; 9 nucleotides agree with TRBD1. CDR1 is ENHRY, CDR2 SYGVKD, per germline. The CDR3 contains 15 residues. The V segment lost 4 bases and the J segment 0 bases; nucleotides outside the gene matches: 3. CDR3 nucleotides: TGTGCCATCAGTGGGGGACAGGGAATGAACACTGAAGCTTTCTTT. Its protein is CAISGGQGMNTEAFF.

This clone was seen more than once but under ten times. This rearrangement joins TRBV14 to TRBJ1-1, with 7 bases aligning to TRBD1. The germline V gene has CDR1 SGHDN and CDR2 FVKESK. J was trimmed by 5 bases and V by 1 base; bases with no gene match: 4. The CDR3 consists of 14 residues. CDR3 nucleotides: TGTGCCAGCAGCCAAGGATACAGGGGTACTGAAGCTTTCTTT. It codes for CASSQGYRGTEAFF.

The chain has TRBV29-1 and TRBJ2-2; possibly TRBD2 for D (5 bases). The CDR3 spans 16 residues. Germline values: CDR1 SQVTM, CDR2 ANQGSEA. V lost 1 base, J lost 5 bases, and 17 bases lay in between. The CDR3 region is CSVEGSRELATGELFF. Here the CDR3 DNA reads TGCAGCGTTGAAGGGAGTCGGGAATTGGCAACCGGGGAGCTGTTTTTT.

V is TRBV5-6 and J is TRBJ1-6; D perhaps matches TRBD1 (5 bases). V was trimmed by 7 bases and J by 6 bases, leaving 20 bases between them. In germline, CDR1 is SGHDT, CDR2 YYEEEE. CDR3 size: 16 residues. CDR3 sequence (DNA): TGTGCCAGCCGTCGGTGGTACCAGGGTGGTAATTCACCCCTCCACTTT. Translating gives CASRRWYQGGNSPLHF. The variable domain in full, completed from reference TRBV5-6 and TRBJ1-6, reads DAGVTQSPTHLIKTRGQQVTLRCSPKSGHDTVSWYQQALGQGPQFIFQYYEEEERQRGNFPDRFSGHQFPNYSSELNVNALLLGDSALYLCASRRWYQGGNSPLHFGNGTRLTVT.

The chain carries TRBV27 and TRBJ2-1; 12 positions agree with TRBD2. The J segment lost 5 bases and the V segment lost 5 bases, leaving 4 bases of the junction unmatched. CDR3 length: 15 residues. Looked up from germline, CDR1 is MNHEY and CDR2 is SMNVEV (reference sequence). The CDR3 bases are TGTGCCAGCAGTAGACTAGCGGGGGCCAACAATGAGCAGTTCTTC. It encodes CASSRLAGANNEQFF.

V is TRBV7-9 and J is TRBJ1-1; TRBD1 is a possible D gene (6 bases). Germline values: CDR1 SEHNR, CDR2 FQNEAQ (reference sequence). The CDR3 covers 16 residues. The germline V and J ends were trimmed by 3 bases and 1 base, with 15 bases remaining between them. The CDR3 reads CASSFGQRGQNTEAFF. In DNA, the CDR3 is TGTGCCAGCAGCTTCGGTCAACGGGGACAGAACACTGAAGCTTTCTTT.

The V gene is TRBV19, the J gene TRBJ2-5; D is possibly TRBD2 (6 bases). Trimming took off 3 bases at V and 3 bases at J, with 11 bases between the two ends. Germline CDR1 is LNHDA and CDR2 is SQIVND (reference sequence). This CDR3 is built from 14 residues. The CDR3: CASSISGTEETQYF. The CDR3 DNA reads as TGTGCCAGTAGTATTTCCGGGACTGAAGAGACCCAGTACTTC.

The chain couples TRBV5-5 to TRBJ2-3; 14 nucleotides align to TRBD2. CDR3 length: 19 residues. V lost 3 bases, J lost 0 bases, and 9 bases stayed unmatched. Germline CDR1 is SGHKS and CDR2 is YYEKEE (reference sequence). In nucleotides, the CDR3 is TGTGCCAGCAGCTCGATGTCCGGGACTAGCGGGAGTAGCACAGATACGCAGTATTTT. It is translated as CASSSMSGTSGSSTDTQYF. The full variable domain, its missing parts supplied by reference TRBV5-5 and TRBJ2-3, is DAGVTQSPTHLIKTRGQQVTLRCSPISGHKSVSWYQQVLGQGPQFIFQYYEKEERGRGNFPDRFSARQFPNYSSELNVNALLLGDSALYLCASSSMSGTSGSSTDTQYFGPGTRLTVL.

This clone was seen a handful of times. The rearrangement uses TRBV10-2 and TRBJ1-2; 10 positions match TRBD1. The V gene end was trimmed by 5 bases and the J gene end by 6 bases; junction bases not matched to a gene: 6. The CDR3 runs 14 residues. From germline, CDR1 is WSHSY and CDR2 SAAADI. The CDR3 sequence: CASSPTGGVDGYTF. The CDR3 coding sequence is TGCGCCAGCAGTCCGACAGGGGGCGTCGATGGCTACACCTTC.

This rearrangement joins TRBV9 to TRBJ1-1; the D gene is possibly TRBD1 (5 bases). V lost 4 bases and J lost 10, with 20 bases in between. CDR1 and CDR2 (germline): SGDLS, YYNGEE. This CDR3 has 14 residues. The CDR3 sequence is CASSPVLVGRGAFF. In DNA, the CDR3 is TGTGCCAGCAGCCCAGTTCTCGTGGGGAGGGGAGCTTTCTTT.

This chain joins TRBV5-5 and TRBJ1-6; no reliable D call. Trimming stripped 1 base from V and 7 bases from J, with 12 bases between. The CDR3 runs to 15 residues. Germline assignment: CDR1 SGHKS and CDR2 YYEKEE (reference sequence). The CDR3 DNA follows: TGTGCCAGCAGCTTGACGGTGGTTTGGAATTCACCCCTCCACTTT. It yields the protein CASSLTVVWNSPLHF.

V usage is TRBV7-9 and J usage is TRBJ2-2, with TRBD1 as a possible D gene (5 bases). Between the trimmed V and J ends, which lost 5 bases and 6 bases, there was a span of 16 bases. The CDR3 runs 15 residues. CDR1 and CDR2 (germline): SEHNR, FQNEAQ (reference sequence). This CDR3 is CASSVRELLAGELFF. CDR3 nucleotide sequence: TGTGCCAGCAGCGTCAGGGAACTCCTAGCCGGGGAGCTGTTTTTT.

The chain couples TRBV5-1 to TRBJ2-1; 10 positions match TRBD2. The CDR3 contains 16 residues. Germline V gene sequence: CDR1 SGHRS, CDR2 YFSETQ. The V gene end was trimmed by 1 base and the J gene end by 5 bases; junction bases not matched to a gene: 6. The CDR3 DNA reads as TGCGCCAGCAGCTTGCCAACTAGCGGGGTGAACAATGAGCAGTTCTTC. Its translation: CASSLPTSGVNNEQFF. The variable domain in full, with the rest retrieved from reference TRBV5-1 and TRBJ2-1, is KAGVTQTPRYLIKTRGQQVTLSCSPISGHRSVSWYQQTPGQGLQFLFEYFSETQRNKGNFPGRFSGRQFSNSRSEMNVSTLELGDSALYLCASSLPTSGVNNEQFFGPGTRLTVL.